The following is a TCR beta chain sequence with its context. The data derive from a study of control samples from healthy donors and cancer patients. The repertoire was sequenced with immunoSEQ multiplex PCR; TCRdb's copy has only in-frame clones and lacks some. The data contain about 95,000 clones, around four fifths of them singletons. Looked up from germline, CDR1 is SGHRS and CDR2 is YFSETQ. Germline trimming cut 4 bases from V and 3 bases from J; bases unmatched to any gene: 6. CDR3 size: 14 residues. The origin of this receptor is a man aged 25-45 years in good health. The sequenced sample was blood. J is TRBJ2-7 and V is TRBV5-1, with TRBD1 matching 8 bases. CDR3 protein: CASSPDDRGYEQYF. CDR3 nucleotides: TGCGCCAGCAGCCCGGACGACAGGGGCTACGAGCAGTACTTC.